What follows are 17 T cell receptor beta chains derived from one specimen sequenced in a study of blood T cell repertoires in COVID-19. The protocol was immunoSEQ multiplex PCR, while the TCRdb copy is restricted to in-frame clones and leaves out a portion. The sample consists of around 100,000 clones, approximately 90% of them appearing once. Sequenced input: peripheral blood. Source of these receptors: a woman between 50 and 59 years old with acute or convalescent COVID-19.

The rearrangement joins TRBV7-3 to TRBJ1-2; 7 nucleotides match TRBD1. This CDR3 contains 15 residues. V shed 6 bases, J shed 9 bases, and the junction held 16 bases outside the gene matches. Looked up from germline, CDR1 is SGHTA and CDR2 is FQGTGA. CDR3 coding DNA: TGTGCCAGCAGTAACACAGGGGCGCGGGATGTTAGCTACACCTTC. Translation: CASSNTGARDVSYTF.

A single count supports this clone. The chain joins TRBV18 to TRBJ1-6; TRBD1 matches at 9 bases. The CDR3 runs to 16 residues. Germline assignment: CDR1 KGHSH and CDR2 LQKENI. V shed 2 bases and J 5 bases; nucleotides not matched to a gene: 4. This CDR3 reads CASSPGTGPNNSPLHF. The CDR3 DNA follows: TGTGCCAGCTCACCAGGGACAGGGCCTAATAATTCACCCCTCCACTTT.

This chain links TRBV5-1 with TRBJ1-1; D may be TRBD1 (5 bases). CDR1 is SGHRS and CDR2 is YFSETQ in the germline V gene. The CDR3 loop spans 16 amino acids. Trimming shortened V by 0 bases and J by 1 base, and 13 bases separated the two germline ends. Here the CDR3 DNA reads TGCGCCAGCAGCTTGGTGTTGGGGCGGTGGAACACTGAAGCTTTCTTT. Its protein is CASSLVLGRWNTEAFF.

The DNA of the CDR3 is TGTGCCATCAGTGAGGACAGGGTAACCACAGATACGCAGTATTTT. This encodes CAISEDRVTTDTQYF. V and J are TRBV10-3 and TRBJ2-3; 7 bases are shared with TRBD1. Losses at the gene ends were 2 bases for V and 2 bases for J; bases not matched to a gene: 4. From germline, CDR1 is ENHRY and CDR2 SYGVKD. The CDR3 has 15 amino acids.

The genes are TRBV5-8 and TRBJ1-4; 9 bases map to TRBD1. The V and J ends lost 5 bases and 7 bases, in that order; junction bases with no gene match: 9. The germline V gene has CDR1 SGHTS and CDR2 YDEGEE. The length of the CDR3 is 15 residues. The CDR3 DNA reads TGTGCCAGCAGTCGAGGGACAGGGTCGGGTGAAAAACTGTTTTTT. Protein: CASSRGTGSGEKLFF.

This clone appeared once. The rearrangement uses TRBV2 and TRBJ2-2, with D unclear. The CDR3 has 15 residues. V shed 4 bases and J shed 0 bases, with 9 bases lying between them. Germline V gives CDR1 SNHLY, CDR2 FYNNEI. This CDR3 is CASSGAVANTGELFF. CDR3 coding DNA: TGTGCCAGCAGTGGGGCAGTAGCGAACACCGGGGAGCTGTTTTTT.

The gene calls are TRBV11-2 and TRBJ2-7; D gene unclear. V lost 0 bases to trimming and J lost 0 bases, with 9 bases between them. This CDR3 is built from 15 residues. Germline V gene data show CDR1 as SGHAT and CDR2 as FQNNGV. CDR3: CASSLERQSSYEQYF. CDR3 nucleotides: TGTGCCAGCAGCTTAGAGAGGCAGTCCTCCTACGAGCAGTACTTC.

The rearrangement links TRBV19 to TRBJ1-1; TRBD1 might be the D (5 bases). The CDR3 is 13 residues long. Germline V gives CDR1 LNHDA, CDR2 SQIVND (reference sequence). Between the trimmed V and J ends, which lost 7 bases and 5 bases, there was a span of 14 bases. The CDR3, as DNA: TGTGCCAGTACCCTGGCCAAGGGGACTGAAGCTTTCTTT. Its protein is CASTLAKGTEAFF.

The gene calls are TRBV6-6 and TRBJ1-3, with 11 bases lining up with TRBD1. Germline-derived CDR1 and CDR2 are MNHNY and SVGAGI (reference sequence). The CDR3 covers 16 residues. V trimming: 4 bases; J trimming: 0 bases; junction bases outside the gene matches: 2. The CDR3 nucleotides read TGTGCCAGCAGTTGGACAGGGGGCGCCTCTGGAAACACCATATATTTT. This sequence encodes CASSWTGGASGNTIYF.

This clone showed up just once. This chain connects TRBV3-1 (or the pseudogene TRBV3-2) to TRBJ2-7; TRBD2 agrees at 10 bases. CDR3 size: 17 residues. Germline V gene data show CDR1 as LGHDT and CDR2 as YNNKEL (reference sequence). J lost 0 bases, V lost 5 bases, and 10 bases had no gene match. Here the CDR3 reads CASSGGASGGFSYEQYF. The CDR3 DNA reads as TGTGCCAGCAGCGGGGGAGCTAGCGGGGGTTTCTCCTACGAGCAGTACTTC.

The V gene is TRBV4-3, the J gene TRBJ2-1, with D possibly TRBD1 on 6 matching bases. The CDR3 totals 17 residues. CDR1 is LGHNA, CDR2 YSLEER, per germline. V lost 1 base to trimming and J lost 1 base, with 14 bases between them. This CDR3 is CASSQGVRGESYNEQFF. In DNA form, the CDR3 reads TGCGCCAGCAGCCAAGGGGTCAGGGGAGAGTCCTACAATGAGCAGTTCTTC.

The chain is built from TRBV7-9 and TRBJ1-2, with 12 bases fitting TRBD1. CDR3 length: 19 amino acids. J gave up 7 bases and V 5 bases, and 20 bases lay outside the gene matches. Germline CDR1 SEHNR, CDR2 FQNEAQ (reference sequence). The CDR3 sequence is CASSATGTGGIRLRSGYTF. In DNA form, the CDR3 reads TGTGCCAGCAGCGCAACCGGGACAGGGGGCATCCGACTCCGAAGTGGCTACACCTTC.

The rearrangement joins TRBV4-1 to TRBJ2-7; D uncertain. Germline assignment: CDR1 MGHRA and CDR2 YSYEKL. The CDR3 is 15 residues long. Trimming left V 4 bases short and J 4 bases short, with 17 bases between. CDR3 sequence reads: CASSPLEKSLYEQYF. CDR3 nucleotides: TGCGCCAGCAGCCCGTTGGAGAAAAGTCTGTACGAGCAGTACTTC.

This clone came up once. This chain connects TRBV3-1 (or the pseudogene TRBV3-2) to TRBJ2-3; 13 bases are shared with TRBD2. V shed 0 bases and J 5 bases; nucleotides not matched to a gene: 2. Germline CDR1 reads LGHDT; CDR2 reads YNNKEL (reference sequence). The length of the CDR3 is 16 residues. CDR3 DNA: TGTGCCAGCAGCCAAGATGGACTAGCGGGGGTAGATACGCAGTATTTT. Its protein is CASSQDGLAGVDTQYF.

J is TRBJ2-6 and V is TRBV19; D may be TRBD2 (6 bases). The CDR3 consists of 14 residues. Germline CDR1 LNHDA, CDR2 SQIVND (reference sequence). Trimming stripped 9 bases from V and 1 base from J, with 10 bases between. In DNA form, the CDR3 reads TGTGCCAGCGTAGGGAGGTCTGGGGCCAACGTCCTGACTTTC. As protein: CASVGRSGANVLTF.

The chain employs TRBV9 and TRBJ1-2, with D possibly being TRBD1 (5 bases). V dropped 4 bases and J dropped 6 bases, with 13 bases sitting between them. CDR1 SGDLS and CDR2 YYNGEE come from the germline V gene. CDR3 size: 13 residues. The CDR3: CASSPTLGDGYTF. DNA for the CDR3: TGTGCCAGCAGCCCCACGTTAGGGGATGGCTACACCTTC.

The chain uses TRBV28 and TRBJ1-1; possibly TRBD1 for D (6 bases). CDR3 length equals 12 residues. Germline CDR1 and CDR2: MDHEN and SYDVKM. V lost 6 bases and J 7 bases, leaving 12 bases between the germline ends. The CDR3 is CASRQRTVEAFF. CDR3 DNA sequence: TGTGCCAGCAGACAGAGGACAGTTGAAGCTTTCTTT.